The rows below give T cell receptor beta chains drawn from one sample of a study of post-analysis software for immune sequencing data. TCRdb independently ran MiXCR on the PCR reads; one entry per CDR3 protein. The repertoire holds about 800,000 distinct CDR3 sequences, with 30% as singletons. Sequenced: blood. Every receptor here comes from a girl aged 5 to 17 with multiple sclerosis. Both conserved end residues are part of each CDR3. The order of the fields is J gene, D gene, V gene, clone size, CDR3 protein, CDR3 DNA. D genes are given only for firm matches. Size tells how often a clone was seen (once, few, many) or the class of an expanded clone, and some rows leave it out.

>TRBJ2-5|TRBD1|TRBV28|NA
CASGFSWGTGEQETQYF
TGTGCCAGCGGCTTCTCCTGGGGGACAGGCGAGCAAGAGACCCAGTACTTC
>TRBJ1-4|NA|TRBV20-1|NA
CSARMDLNEELFF
TGCAGTGCTAGAATGGACCTCAATGAAGAACTGTTTTTT
>TRBJ2-7|NA|TRBV28|many
CASSSGAGTSSYEQYF
TGTGCCAGCAGTTCGGGAGCGGGTACGAGCTCCTACGAGCAGTACTTC
>TRBJ2-1|NA|TRBV6-2/TRBV6-3|NA
CASSSNLWGSYNEQFF
TGTGCCAGCAGCTCCAATCTCTGGGGGTCCTACAATGAGCAGTTCTTC
>TRBJ1-4|NA|TRBV4-3|NA
CASSRGYNEKLFF
TGCGCCAGCAGCAGGGGTTATAATGAAAAACTGTTTTTT
>TRBJ1-1|NA|TRBV12-3/TRBV12-4|few
CASSLFRARDTEAFF
TGTGCCAGCTCACTCTTCAGGGCGAGGGACACTGAAGCTTTCTTT
>TRBJ1-5|NA|TRBV10-3|few
CAISPTDSNQPQHF
TGTGCCATCAGTCCGACGGATAGCAATCAGCCCCAGCATTTT
>TRBJ2-1|TRBD2|TRBV7-6|NA
CASSSQAGSYNEQFF
TGTGCCAGCAGCTCCCAAGCGGGATCCTACAATGAGCAGTTCTTC
>TRBJ2-7|TRBD1|TRBV20-1|NA
CSASRPTGGDEQYF
TGCAGTGCTAGCCGCCCCACAGGGGGCGACGAGCAGTACTTC
>TRBJ2-5|TRBD2|TRBV20-1|few
CSARGTRLGEQYF
TGCAGTGCTAGAGGGACTAGGTTAGGTGAGCAGTACTTC
>TRBJ1-5|NA|TRBV3-1|NA
CASSQFFSSNQPQHF
TGTGCCAGCAGCCAATTTTTCAGTTCCAATCAGCCCCAGCATTTT
>TRBJ1-2|NA|TRBV28|few
CASSSPISYGYTF
TGTGCCAGCAGTTCCCCTATTAGCTATGGCTACACCTTC
>TRBJ2-3|NA|TRBV5-1|NA
CASRLGQKDTQYF
TGCGCCAGCAGACTCGGACAGAAAGATACGCAGTATTTT
>TRBJ2-7|NA|TRBV7-2|many
CASSLQGPYEQYF
TGTGCCAGCAGCTTACAGGGACCCTACGAGCAGTACTTC
>TRBJ2-2|NA|TRBV11-3|NA
CASSFYSGWGDTGELFF
TGTGCCAGCAGCTTCTATAGCGGTTGGGGAGACACCGGGGAGCTGTTTTTT
>TRBJ2-7|NA|TRBV28|many
CASGSRGISSYEQYF
TGTGCCAGCGGCTCGAGGGGGATTAGCTCCTACGAGCAGTACTTC
>TRBJ2-6|TRBD1|TRBV10-3|NA
CAIPTGSGANVLTF
TGTGCCATCCCGACAGGGTCTGGGGCCAACGTCCTGACTTTC
>TRBJ2-7|NA|TRBV7-2|NA
CASSDRGHSLTYEQYF
TGTGCCAGCAGCGACCGGGGACACTCCTTGACCTACGAGCAGTACTTC
>TRBJ2-7|TRBD2|TRBV5-1|many
CASSTAGGRYEQYF
TGCGCCAGCAGCACAGCGGGAGGGCGGTACGAGCAGTACTTC
>TRBJ2-1|NA|TRBV6-5|few
CASSLSTGISGMEQFF
TGTGCCAGCAGTTTATCGACAGGGATTAGCGGGATGGAGCAGTTCTTC
>TRBJ2-7|NA|TRBV10-3|few
CAIRPGGGSYEQYF
TGTGCCATCAGGCCCGGGGGCGGCTCCTACGAGCAGTACTTC
>TRBJ2-7|TRBD1|TRBV20-1|many
CSARVQDRDGYEQYF
TGCAGTGCTAGAGTACAGGACAGGGATGGCTACGAGCAGTACTTC
>TRBJ1-2|TRBD1|TRBV7-2|NA
CASSLVWRDRSNYGYTF
TGTGCCAGCAGCTTAGTATGGCGGGACAGGTCTAACTATGGCTACACCTTC
>TRBJ2-2|NA|TRBV12-3/TRBV12-4|NA
CASKLSQLGELFF
TGTGCCAGCAAACTCAGTCAGCTCGGGGAGCTGTTTTTT
>TRBJ2-7|NA|TRBV28|few
CASSSLGGKVYEQYF
TGTGCCAGCAGTTCCCTCGGCGGGAAGGTCTACGAGCAGTACTTC
>TRBJ1-2|NA|TRBV29-1|many
CSVDRLYTF
TGCAGCGTCGACCGGCTCTACACCTTC
>TRBJ1-4|NA|TRBV2|NA
CASSELDPYNEKLFF
TGTGCCAGCAGTGAACTGGACCCCTATAATGAAAAACTGTTTTTT
>TRBJ2-1|NA|TRBV20-1|NA
CSARGTSTNEQFF
TGCAGTGCTAGAGGAACTAGTACAAATGAGCAGTTCTTC
>TRBJ2-7|NA|TRBV20-1|NA
CSARDVAETYEQYF
TGCAGTGCTAGAGACGTCGCTGAAACCTACGAGCAGTACTTC
>TRBJ1-6|NA|TRBV18|NA
CASSPTGTDSPLHF
TGTGCCAGCTCGCCCACAGGGACGGATTCACCCCTCCACTTT
>TRBJ2-3|NA|TRBV9|NA
CASSEGGGATDTQYF
TGTGCCAGCAGCGAGGGAGGCGGGGCGACAGATACGCAGTATTTT
>TRBJ2-5|TRBD2|TRBV5-1|few
CASSLFGGRALETQYF
TGCGCCAGCAGCTTGTTTGGCGGGAGGGCCCTGGAGACCCAGTACTTC
>TRBJ2-1|TRBD2|TRBV7-8|few
CASSLPAGAGNEQFF
TGTGCCAGCAGCTTACCAGCGGGAGCTGGCAATGAGCAGTTCTTC
>TRBJ1-1|NA|TRBV6-1|few
CATAPSAGLGTEAFF
TGTGCCACCGCCCCTTCCGCGGGATTAGGGACTGAAGCTTTCTTT
>TRBJ2-1|NA|TRBV28|few
CASSSDGYYNEQFF
TGTGCCAGCAGCTCGGACGGATATTACAATGAGCAGTTCTTC
>TRBJ1-1|NA|TRBV20-1|NA
CSARTDPNTEAFF
TGCAGTGCTAGGACAGATCCTAACACTGAAGCTTTCTTT
>TRBJ1-5|NA|TRBV14|NA
CASSAGWGQPQHF
TGTGCCAGCAGCGCGGGGTGGGGTCAGCCCCAGCATTTT
>TRBJ2-7|TRBD2|TRBV20-1|few
CSARVLAGGSYEQYF
TGCAGTGCTAGAGTTCTAGCGGGAGGTTCCTACGAGCAGTACTTC
>TRBJ2-4|NA|TRBV20-1|NA
CRGGEGMNIQYF
TGCAGGGGGGGTGAGGGGATGAACATTCAGTACTTC
>TRBJ2-5|TRBD2|TRBV9|NA
CASNSGLAGREQYF
TGTGCCAGCAACTCTGGACTAGCGGGACGAGAGCAGTACTTC
>TRBJ1-1|NA|TRBV7-9|many
CASSLSRNTEAFF
TGTGCCAGCAGTTTAAGTAGGAACACTGAAGCTTTCTTT
>TRBJ2-7|TRBD2|TRBV20-1|few
CSADTTGTSGPSWRQYF
TGCAGTGCTGATACCACCGGGACTAGCGGGCCCTCCTGGCGGCAGTACTTC
>TRBJ1-1|NA|TRBV7-9|NA
CASSLYRADTEAFF
TGTGCCAGCAGCCTATACAGGGCAGACACTGAAGCTTTCTTT
>TRBJ2-1|TRBD1|TRBV7-8|NA
CASSYRDRGRDEQFF
TGTGCCAGCAGCTACCGGGACAGGGGTCGGGATGAGCAGTTCTTC
>TRBJ1-1|TRBD1|TRBV14|NA
CASSQDRTIETGACCVTEAFF
TGTGCCAGCAGCCAAGATCGCACGATTGAAACAGGGGCCTGCTGTGTCACTGAAGCTTTCTTT
>TRBJ2-4|TRBD1|TRBV7-2|few
CASSSSQGGFHIQYF
TGTGCCAGCAGCTCGTCACAGGGGGGATTTCACATTCAGTACTTC
>TRBJ2-7|NA|TRBV9|few
CASSVEDGLGYEQYF
TGTGCCAGCAGCGTAGAGGACGGCCTCGGCTACGAGCAGTACTTC
>TRBJ2-2|NA|TRBV19|NA
CASSHSPGELFF
TGTGCCAGTAGTCATTCCCCCGGGGAGCTGTTTTTT
>TRBJ2-1|TRBD1|TRBV7-9|few
CASSSRDSLEQFF
TGTGCCAGCAGCTCCAGGGACAGCTTAGAGCAGTTCTTC
>TRBJ2-5|NA|TRBV7-9|few
CASSLALTGQETQYF
TGTGCCAGCAGCTTAGCTCTGACAGGTCAAGAGACCCAGTACTTC
>TRBJ1-3|NA|TRBV12-3/TRBV12-4|NA
CASSLVGEGTIYF
TGTGCCAGCAGTTTAGTCGGGGAAGGCACCATATATTTT
>TRBJ2-5|NA|TRBV5-1|many
CASRGTGSPTEETQYF
TGCGCCAGCAGGGGAACGGGCTCACCTACTGAAGAGACCCAGTACTTC
>TRBJ2-4|NA|TRBV5-5|few
CASSLKVATEAKNIQYF
TGTGCCAGCAGCTTAAAGGTAGCTACAGAGGCCAAAAACATTCAGTACTTC
>TRBJ2-3|NA|TRBV6-5|NA
CASSYLPLIYSSTDTQYF
TGTGCCAGCAGTTACCTCCCCCTCATTTACTCTAGCACAGATACGCAGTATTTT
>TRBJ2-7|NA|TRBV5-1|NA
CASRLQGTTYEQYF
TGCGCCAGCAGATTACAGGGCACGACCTACGAGCAGTACTTC